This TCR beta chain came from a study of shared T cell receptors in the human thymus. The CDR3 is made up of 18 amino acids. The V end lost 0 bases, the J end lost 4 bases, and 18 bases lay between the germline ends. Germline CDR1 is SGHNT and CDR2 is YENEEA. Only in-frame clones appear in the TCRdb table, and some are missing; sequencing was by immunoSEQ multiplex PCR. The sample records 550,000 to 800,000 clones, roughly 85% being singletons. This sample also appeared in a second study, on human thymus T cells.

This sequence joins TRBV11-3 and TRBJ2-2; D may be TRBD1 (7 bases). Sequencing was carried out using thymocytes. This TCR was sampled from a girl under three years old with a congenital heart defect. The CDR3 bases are TGTGCCAGCAGCTTAGATCGGGGGTCAGGGGGTCGCACCGGGGAGCTGTTTTTT. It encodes CASSLDRGSGGRTGELFF.